These T cell receptor beta chains were read from a single sample in a study of T-cell memory formation after mild COVID-19. TCRdb itself ran the 5' RACE reads through MiXCR, one entry per CDR3 protein. Of 280,000 or so distinct CDR3 sequences listed, approximately 8.4% are singletons. The sample was PBMCs or a T cell subset sorted from them (not recorded which). These receptors were taken from a young man who had mild COVID-19 (a few samples of this study predate the infection). Cell type and time point are not known. The CDR3 runs from the conserved cysteine through the conserved F or W. Not every row has a clone size; where given, it reads once, few, many or a size class.

clone_size: few
v_call: TRBV27
cdr3_aa: CASRPKQGPTEAFF

clone_size: .
v_call: TRBV7-2
cdr3_aa: CASSVDSDYGYTF

clone_size: .
v_call: TRBV6-1
cdr3_aa: CASSGRPGGRGFGYTF

clone_size: .
v_call: TRBV12-3/TRBV12-4
cdr3_aa: CASSLGRGPNEQYF

clone_size: .
v_call: TRBV20-1
cdr3_aa: CSARDLQGADQPQHF

clone_size: .
v_call: TRBV4-3
cdr3_aa: CASSQEARAGLSETQYF

clone_size: .
v_call: TRBV4-1
cdr3_aa: CASSQGPSTGELFF

clone_size: few
v_call: TRBV27
cdr3_aa: CASSLVGALDTQYF

clone_size: few
v_call: TRBV4-1
cdr3_aa: CASSQDPGDQETQYF

clone_size: few
v_call: TRBV20-1
cdr3_aa: CSAHPGTGRQYSNQPQHF

clone_size: few
v_call: TRBV19
cdr3_aa: CASSITRTYGYTF

clone_size: few
v_call: TRBV20-1
cdr3_aa: CSASRGAGGPSETQYF

clone_size: few
v_call: TRBV7-2
cdr3_aa: CASSKYPGGRDTQYF

clone_size: few
v_call: TRBV6-1
cdr3_aa: CASSETIDRGHSKGGYTF

clone_size: .
v_call: TRBV19
cdr3_aa: CASSIEATSSTDTQYF

clone_size: .
v_call: TRBV6-6
cdr3_aa: CASSYSSSGTGHNQPQHF

clone_size: few
v_call: TRBV4-2
cdr3_aa: CASSHQDRGYEQYF

clone_size: .
v_call: TRBV28
cdr3_aa: CASSRGLAGADTQYF

clone_size: .
v_call: TRBV7-9
cdr3_aa: CASSPTEMNTEAFF

clone_size: many
v_call: TRBV12-3/TRBV12-4
cdr3_aa: CASSIQRGPQETQYF

clone_size: .
v_call: TRBV12-3/TRBV12-4
cdr3_aa: CASSLDSVSYEQYF

clone_size: many
v_call: TRBV11-2
cdr3_aa: CASRGLRVHTDTQYF

clone_size: .
v_call: TRBV28
cdr3_aa: CASSREQGWGTDTQYF

clone_size: .
v_call: TRBV7-8
cdr3_aa: CASSAHFPGFSPLHF

clone_size: many
v_call: TRBV5-1
cdr3_aa: CASSLSVGGDGNTIYF

clone_size: many
v_call: TRBV7-2
cdr3_aa: CASSSQGAKETQYF

clone_size: .
v_call: TRBV7-6
cdr3_aa: CASSKTGVGPYGYTF

clone_size: few
v_call: TRBV20-1
cdr3_aa: CSARDSLVGGYTF

clone_size: few
v_call: TRBV28
cdr3_aa: CASGTGEEKLFF

clone_size: many
v_call: TRBV18
cdr3_aa: CASSLLAGGPWNTEAFF

clone_size: many
v_call: TRBV20-1
cdr3_aa: CSARDFGRDTEAFF

clone_size: .
v_call: TRBV12-3/TRBV12-4
cdr3_aa: CASSDPGQGDYGYTF

clone_size: few
v_call: TRBV6-2/TRBV6-3
cdr3_aa: CASRTLDSPNYGYTF

clone_size: many
v_call: TRBV6-5
cdr3_aa: CASSTGGSPLHF

clone_size: .
v_call: TRBV6-1
cdr3_aa: CASSAVSNTEAFF

clone_size: few
v_call: TRBV29-1
cdr3_aa: CSVGGTALNEKLFF

clone_size: .
v_call: TRBV12-3/TRBV12-4
cdr3_aa: CASSLGGAVEPQHF

clone_size: .
v_call: TRBV9
cdr3_aa: CASSVRGQTGELFF

clone_size: .
v_call: TRBV11-2
cdr3_aa: CASSLGLAENLYGYTF

clone_size: .
v_call: TRBV29-1
cdr3_aa: CSVRWGNEQFF

clone_size: many
v_call: TRBV28
cdr3_aa: CASRADAPAREKLFF

clone_size: .
v_call: TRBV27
cdr3_aa: CASSFGDSSRGYTF

clone_size: .
v_call: TRBV7-9
cdr3_aa: CASSLAGEVNYGYTF

clone_size: .
v_call: TRBV28
cdr3_aa: CASTEAGGRYNEQFF

clone_size: .
v_call: TRBV15
cdr3_aa: CATSRDRATGELFF

clone_size: few
v_call: TRBV7-9
cdr3_aa: CASSLARGSSGNTIYF

clone_size: few
v_call: TRBV12-3/TRBV12-4
cdr3_aa: CASSYTGLAGGETQYF

clone_size: .
v_call: TRBV6-1
cdr3_aa: CASLMGGWGTEAFF

clone_size: many
v_call: TRBV6-5
cdr3_aa: CASSSPAGSPDTQYF

clone_size: .
v_call: TRBV5-1
cdr3_aa: CASNKDSGYNEQFF